This TCR beta chain was sequenced in a study of T cells in Graves' hyperthyroidism and ophthalmopathy. Amplification targeted TCR beta CDR3 regions from RNA transcripts. Initially, a first-round RT-PCR of the TCR CDR3 employed the HTBI primer set. TCRdb re-analysed the multiplex PCR reads in MiXCR, keeping a single row per CDR3 protein. This sample has 300,000 or so distinct CDR3 sequences, with over 15% found just once. Study findings and constraints: Most thyroid clonotypes expanded above 0.001 appeared in blood too.

Diagnosing involved the use of clinical symptoms, serum thyroxine and TRAb, thyroid ultrasound and orbital computed tomography. Using approximately 10 ml of fresh peripheral blood, PBMCs were prepared. V lost 3 bases to trimming and J lost 6 bases; unmatched junction nucleotides: 7. This CDR3 region has 15 residues. Comment on this clonotype: Its specificity is not known.

This TCR was recovered from a man aged 30 to 39 with Graves' hyperthyroidism. Sequenced input: blood. The genes are TRBV12-3 or TRBV12-4 and TRBJ1-1; 10 bases are shared with TRBD1. The CDR3 DNA is TGTGCCAGCAGTTTTTTCGACAGGGGGCTCGCTGAAGCTTTCTTT. It encodes CASSFFDRGLAEAFF.